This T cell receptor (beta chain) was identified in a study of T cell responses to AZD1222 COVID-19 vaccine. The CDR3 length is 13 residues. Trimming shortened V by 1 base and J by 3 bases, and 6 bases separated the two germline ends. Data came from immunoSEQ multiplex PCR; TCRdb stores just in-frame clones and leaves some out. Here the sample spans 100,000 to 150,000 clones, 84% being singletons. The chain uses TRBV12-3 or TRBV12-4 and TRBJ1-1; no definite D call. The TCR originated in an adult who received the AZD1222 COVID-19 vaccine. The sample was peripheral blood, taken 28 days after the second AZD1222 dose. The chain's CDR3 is CASSLERYTEAFF. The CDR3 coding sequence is TGTGCCAGCAGTTTAGAGCGATACACTGAAGCTTTCTTT.